Below, 17 T cell receptor beta chains from the same sample are listed, as sequenced in a study of cytomegalovirus exposure and HLA in healthy donors (dated by TCRdb to the late 2010s). The method was the immunoSEQ multiplex PCR assay. The multiplex PCR relied on a mix of 60 forward primers for TCR Vbeta segments and 13 reverse primers for TCR Jbeta segments. TCRdb took this table from immuneACCESS and kept in-frame rearrangements with V and J called. Such tables lack part of the clones; where checked against another copy, unresolved V genes explain under half of the gap, and the rest is unexplained. For this sample the table gives tens of thousands of clones, of which 65% to 90% were detected only once. The ten largest clones take up 4.3% of the sample. Sequencing was done on a sample of PBMCs. Every receptor here comes from a man younger than 45 in good health and CMV-seronegative.

The CDR3 nucleotides are TGTGCCAGCAGCCCCCGAGGTACTAGCGGGGGGGCGGATACGCAGTATTTT. It encodes CASSPRGTSGGADTQYF. The chain couples TRBV4-2 to TRBJ2-3; TRBD2 matches at 13 bases. The germline CDR1 and CDR2 sequences are LGHNA and YNFKEQ. Trimming removed 4 bases from V and 6 bases from J; junction bases left unmatched: 10. The CDR3 runs 17 residues.

The V gene is TRBV19, the J gene TRBJ1-1, with a tentative D call TRBD1 (6 bases). V lost 7 bases and J lost 0, with 12 bases in between. CDR1 and CDR2 from the germline V gene are LNHDA and SQIVND (reference sequence). This CDR3 is built from 14 residues. CDR3 in amino acids: CASTWTVLNTEAFF. The CDR3 nucleotides read TGTGCCAGTACATGGACAGTCTTGAACACTGAAGCTTTCTTT.

The rearrangement joins TRBV29-1 to TRBJ2-3; D uncertain. The CDR3 extends over 13 amino acids. Germline-derived CDR1 and CDR2 are SQVTM and ANQGSEA. Trimming pared 4 bases from V and 2 bases from J, leaving 10 bases between. This chain's CDR3 is CSVGAPITDTQYF. DNA for the CDR3: TGCAGCGTTGGAGCCCCCATCACAGATACGCAGTATTTT.

The V and J genes are TRBV18 and TRBJ1-1, with D perhaps TRBD1 (5 bases). Per the germline V gene, CDR1 is KGHSH and CDR2 is LQKENI. V dropped 5 bases and J dropped 1 base, with 8 bases sitting between them. The CDR3 has 13 amino acids. The CDR3: CASSATGNTEAFF. CDR3 DNA: TGTGCCAGCTCAGCAACAGGGAACACTGAAGCTTTCTTT.

The chain combines TRBV4-1 with TRBJ2-2, with 7 bases fitting TRBD2. The CDR3 is made up of 16 amino acids. Germline-derived CDR1 and CDR2 are MGHRA and YSYEKL. V lost 3 bases, J lost 4 bases, and 8 bases stayed unmatched. The CDR3 region is CASSHGRSGATGELFF. The DNA of the CDR3 is TGCGCCAGCAGCCATGGGAGGAGCGGGGCCACCGGGGAGCTGTTTTTT.

The chain joins TRBV7-8 to TRBJ2-5; perhaps TRBD2 as D (6 bases). CDR3 size: 15 residues. V lost 4 bases, J lost 11 bases, and 23 bases lay in between. Germline V gene sequence: CDR1 SGHVS, CDR2 FQNEAQ. The CDR3: CASSSQLTSSGEQYF. The DNA for the CDR3 is TGTGCCAGCAGCTCTCAACTGACTAGTTCGGGTGAGCAGTACTTC.

The chain has TRBV5-8 and TRBJ1-2; D not resolved. Trimming pared 2 bases from V and 4 bases from J, leaving 15 bases between. This CDR3 is built from 15 residues. CDR1 SGHTS and CDR2 YDEGEE come from the germline V gene. CDR3 sequence: CASSFGFRGTYGYTF. The DNA of the CDR3 is TGTGCCAGCAGCTTCGGGTTTCGGGGAACCTATGGCTACACCTTC.

This chain links TRBV27 with TRBJ1-1; 8 bases align to TRBD1. The CDR3 has 16 amino acids. V trimming: 6 bases; J trimming: 3 bases; junction bases outside the gene matches: 12. CDR1 and CDR2 (germline): MNHEY, SMNVEV (reference sequence). CDR3 amino acids: CASRADRGYGDTEAFF. DNA for the CDR3: TGTGCCAGCAGAGCAGACAGGGGCTACGGGGACACTGAAGCTTTCTTT.

The chain links TRBV7-9 to TRBJ2-7; D is possibly TRBD1 (6 bases). The V end was cut by 1 base, the J end by 3 bases, with 7 bases between. Germline V gene lookup returns CDR1 SEHNR and CDR2 FQNEAQ (reference sequence). The CDR3 has 13 amino acids. The CDR3 DNA is TGTGCCAGCAGCTTAGGCAGGGGCTACGAGCAGTACTTC. Translation gives CASSLGRGYEQYF.

V and J are TRBV19 and TRBJ2-5; perhaps TRBD1 as D (5 bases). The CDR3 has 11 residues. Germline V gene lookup returns CDR1 LNHDA and CDR2 SQIVND (reference sequence). The CDR3 loop is CGVQGRETQYF. The CDR3 nucleotides read TGTGGGGTTCAGGGTAGAGAGACCCAGTACTTC.

This chain joins TRBV6-1 and TRBJ2-1; 7 nucleotides align to TRBD1. The germline V gene has CDR1 MNHNS and CDR2 SASEGT. The V segment lost 3 bases and the J segment 2 bases; nucleotides outside the gene matches: 7. CDR3 size: 16 residues. CDR3 sequence: CASSESGTVTYNEQFF. The CDR3 coding sequence is TGTGCCAGCAGTGAGTCCGGGACAGTGACCTACAATGAGCAGTTCTTC.

The chain couples TRBV7-2 to TRBJ2-7; unclear D gene. This CDR3 spans 13 amino acids. Germline assignment: CDR1 SGHTA and CDR2 FQGNSA. Trimming took off 2 bases at V and 7 bases at J, with 12 bases between the two ends. CDR3 DNA: TGTGCCAGCAGCTTAAATCTTCCGGGTGAGCAGTACTTC. The encoded protein is CASSLNLPGEQYF.

The V and J genes are TRBV6-6 and TRBJ1-1; the D gene is possibly TRBD1 (6 bases). The CDR3 contains 14 residues. Germline V gives CDR1 MNHNY, CDR2 SVGAGI (reference sequence). V dropped 5 bases and J dropped 5 bases, with 15 bases sitting between them. This chain's CDR3 is CASSTQGQGTEAFF. CDR3 coding DNA: TGTGCCAGCAGTACCCAGGGGCAGGGAACTGAAGCTTTCTTT.

The rearrangement links TRBV29-1 to TRBJ2-5; TRBD1 aligns across 10 bases. The CDR3 runs 12 residues. Germline CDR1 reads SQVTM; CDR2 reads ANQGSEA. V was clipped by 7 bases and J by 8 bases; unmatched bases: 7. CDR3 sequence reads: CSARQGAQTQYF. The CDR3 nucleotides read TGCAGCGCCAGACAGGGGGCCCAAACCCAGTACTTC. Looking up the rest from reference TRBV29-1 and TRBJ2-5 gives the full variable domain: SAVISQKPSRDICQRGTSLTIQCQVDSQVTMMFWYRQQPGQSLTLIATANQGSEATYESGFVIDKFPISRPNLTFSTLTVSNMSPEDSSIYLCSARQGAQTQYFGPGTRLLVL.

The chain is built from TRBV5-4 and TRBJ2-2; tentative D call: TRBD2 (5 bases). The germline gives CDR1 SGHNT, CDR2 YYREEE (reference sequence). The CDR3 extends over 15 amino acids. V dropped 4 bases and J dropped 4 bases, with 14 bases sitting between them. The CDR3 spells CASSPQLAGTGELFF. CDR3 bases: TGTGCCAGCAGCCCGCAACTCGCGGGCACCGGGGAGCTGTTTTTT.

A note on this clone: In the same sample, other DNA sequences code for this CDR3. J is TRBJ2-5 and V is TRBV11-3; D is uncertain. V dropped 6 bases and J dropped 0 bases, with 8 bases sitting between them. Per germline, CDR1 SGHNT and CDR2 YENEEA. The CDR3 totals 13 residues. The CDR3 nucleotides are TGTGCCAGCAGTCCCGACAACCAAGAGACCCAGTACTTC. As protein: CASSPDNQETQYF.

The chain has TRBV7-2 and TRBJ2-3; D call uncertain. Germline CDR1 reads SGHTA; CDR2 reads FQGNSA. The CDR3 extends over 12 amino acids. Trimming shortened V by 4 bases and J by 5 bases, and 7 bases separated the two germline ends. The CDR3 DNA follows: TGTGCCAGCAGCTCCTCAGGAGATACGCAGTATTTT. This codes for CASSSSGDTQYF.